This section outlines one T cell receptor (beta chain) sequence together with its context. The entry originates in a study of type 1 and type 2 diabetes patients. Study as a whole: Donors were type 1 diabetes, type 2 diabetes, or nondiabetic controls. Across the study, 15 million to 20 million paired-end reads were produced.

PCR was run on genomic DNA. Amplification of the beta chain CDR3 used 30 forward and 13 reverse multiplex primers. TCRdb redid the calling of the multiplex PCR reads with MiXCR, one entry per CDR3 protein. The data contain fewer than 300,000 distinct CDR3 sequences, around 47% of them singletons. This CDR3 spans 14 amino acids. The V gene's germline CDR1 is LNHDA and CDR2 SQIVND (reference sequence). V was pared by 8 bases and J by 3 bases, with 6 bases of the junction left unmatched. The chain employs TRBV19 and TRBJ1-4; 7 nucleotides match TRBD1. Sequencing was performed on peripheral blood mononuclear cells (PBMCs). The sequence was collected from a young man with type 2 diabetes. DNA for the CDR3: TGTGCCAGTTCCAGACAGGGCGCTAATGAAAAACTGTTTTTT. Amino acid sequence: CASSRQGANEKLFF. Looking up the rest from reference TRBV19 and TRBJ1-4 gives the full variable domain: DGGITQSPKYLFRKEGQNVTLSCEQNLNHDAMYWYRQDPGQGLRLIYYSQIVNDFQKGDIAEGYSVSREKKESFPLTVTSAQKNPTAFYLCASSRQGANEKLFFGSGTQLSVL.